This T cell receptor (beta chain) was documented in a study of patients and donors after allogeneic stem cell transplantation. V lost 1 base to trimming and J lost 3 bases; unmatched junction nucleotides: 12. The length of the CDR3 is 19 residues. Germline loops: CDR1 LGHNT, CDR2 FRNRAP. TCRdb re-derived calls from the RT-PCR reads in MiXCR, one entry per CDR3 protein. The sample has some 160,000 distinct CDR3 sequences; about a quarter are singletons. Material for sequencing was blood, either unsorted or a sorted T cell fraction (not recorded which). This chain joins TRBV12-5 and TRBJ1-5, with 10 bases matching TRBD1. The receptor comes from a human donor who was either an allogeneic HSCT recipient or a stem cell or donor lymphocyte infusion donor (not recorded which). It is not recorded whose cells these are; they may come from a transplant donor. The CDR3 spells CASGLAHKLGQGVNQPQHF. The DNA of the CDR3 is TGTGCTAGTGGTTTGGCCCATAAACTAGGACAGGGGGTCAATCAGCCCCAGCATTTT.